What follows are 3 T cell receptor beta chains derived from one specimen sequenced in a study of OX40 agonist ivuxolimab in advanced cancers. The assay was immunoSEQ multiplex PCR, and TCRdb's table has in-frame clones only and misses some. The sample lists about 58,000 clones, approximately 86% occurring once. The sample was CD4+ or CD8+ T cells sorted from blood, taken in a trial of the OX40 agonist ivuxolimab. The receptors were gathered from an adult with an advanced solid tumor such as melanoma, head and neck, liver or kidney cancer.

The J gene is TRBJ1-2, the V gene TRBV10-2; possible D gene TRBD1, 5 bases. The germline V gene has CDR1 WSHSY and CDR2 SAAADI. Between the trimmed V and J ends, which lost 3 bases and 8 bases, there was a span of 13 bases. The CDR3 totals 13 residues. The CDR3 loop reads CASSDAAGLGYTF. The CDR3 bases are TGCGCCAGCAGTGATGCGGCAGGGTTAGGCTACACCTTC.

This chain joins TRBV5-1 and TRBJ1-1, with D hard to call. Per the germline V gene, CDR1 is SGHRS and CDR2 is YFSETQ. V lost 2 bases, J lost 1 base, and 9 bases lay in between. This CDR3 region has 14 residues. The CDR3: CASSFGWPNTEAFF. The CDR3 DNA reads TGCGCCAGCAGCTTCGGCTGGCCGAACACTGAAGCTTTCTTT.

The V and J genes are TRBV30 and TRBJ2-2; either TRBD1 or TRBD2 may supply D (5 bases each). The V gene lost 0 bases and the J gene lost 6 bases, with 8 bases spanning the gap. This CDR3 has 13 amino acids. From germline, CDR1 is GTSNPN and CDR2 SVGIG (reference sequence). This CDR3 reads CAWSVLGAGELFF. CDR3 sequence (DNA): TGTGCCTGGAGTGTACTGGGGGCCGGGGAGCTGTTTTTT.